The 5 T cell receptor beta chains given below trace back to one sample, sequenced in a study of blood T cell repertoires in COVID-19. Only in-frame clones appear in the TCRdb table, and some are missing; sequencing was by immunoSEQ multiplex PCR. Among more than 75,000 clones listed, around 88% were seen once. Material: peripheral blood. The receptors derive from a woman aged 70 to 79 with acute or convalescent COVID-19.

The chain links TRBV6-1 to TRBJ1-1; tentative D call: TRBD1 (6 bases). Germline CDR1 MNHNS, CDR2 SASEGT. The CDR3 contains 16 residues. Deletions cut 1 base from V and 3 bases from J, with 15 bases between. CDR3 nucleotide sequence: TGTGCCAGCAGTGAAGGTGGTGCAGGGGTGGACACTGAAGCTTTCTTT. It translates to CASSEGGAGVDTEAFF.

CDR3 loop: CASSRYLSSGANVLTF. The CDR3 region has the DNA TGTGCCAGCAGCCGCTACTTGAGCTCTGGGGCCAACGTCCTGACTTTC. The rearrangement joins TRBV28 to TRBJ2-6; D gene uncertain. V shed 6 bases and J shed 0 bases, with 12 bases lying between them. The V gene's germline CDR1 is MDHEN and CDR2 SYDVKM. This CDR3 contains 16 residues.

The chain employs TRBV19 and TRBJ1-2, with D possibly TRBD1 on 5 matching bases. Between the trimmed V and J ends, which lost 7 bases and 7 bases, there was a span of 16 bases. Germline CDR1 reads LNHDA; CDR2 reads SQIVND (reference sequence). CDR3 length: 13 residues. The CDR3 sequence is CASTPVPGGGYTF. CDR3 bases: TGTGCCAGTACTCCCGTCCCCGGGGGTGGCTACACCTTC.

The chain couples TRBV9 to TRBJ2-7, with D perhaps matching TRBD2 (6 bases). The CDR3 is 16 amino acids. Germline V gene sequence: CDR1 SGDLS, CDR2 YYNGEE. The V end was cut by 0 bases, the J end by 5 bases, with 18 bases between. The DNA of the CDR3 is TGTGCCAGCAGCGTAGGGGGAGGCAGCCTTGCCCACGAGCAGTACTTC. It yields the protein CASSVGGGSLAHEQYF.

The chain is built from TRBV18 and TRBJ1-6, with D tentatively TRBD1 (5 bases). Deletions cut 1 base from V and 7 bases from J, with 26 bases between. Germline assignment: CDR1 KGHSH and CDR2 LQKENI. CDR3 length equals 20 residues. The CDR3 DNA reads TGTGCCAGCTCACCACTCGGGGCGCGGCCAAGGGACGGACTAAATTCACCCCTCCACTTT. This gives the protein CASSPLGARPRDGLNSPLHF.